The clone carrying this TCR beta chain was detected a few times. Its antigen is still unknown. V was clipped by 0 bases and J by 0 bases, with 9 bases between them. Germline V gene sequence: CDR1 GTSNPN, CDR2 SVGIG (reference sequence). The CDR3 length is 15 residues. Time point of the sample: patch test 1, 2 weeks after DPC sensitization. Described treatment: therapeutic diphenylcyclopropenone sensitization with weekly scalp DPC. These data belong to a study of human T cells and chemical hapten exposure. Study information: Donors were sensitized with 2% DPC on the upper inner arm. Patients, a majority of them female, were diagnosed with alopecia areata, totalis or universalis.

From the RACE reads, TCRdb called clonotypes with MiXCR, one entry per CDR3 protein. Of about 99,000 distinct CDR3 sequences in the sample, roughly 12% were seen once. Study-level results: In the PT1 data, expanded TCR counts showed a positive correlation with patch test score. TCRs above 1 in 1000 frequency did not change with DPC sensitization.

This TCR derives from a woman aged 40 to 55 with alopecia areata. Some clones in this sample may be carry-over from other donors' samples. The sequencing used whole blood, collected in connection with sensitization to the hapten diphenylcyclopropenone (DPC). This rearrangement joins TRBV30 to TRBJ2-1; D not certain. This CDR3 reads CAWSVPPSSYNEQFF. The CDR3 DNA reads as TGTGCCTGGAGTGTCCCGCCTAGCTCCTACAATGAGCAGTTCTTC.